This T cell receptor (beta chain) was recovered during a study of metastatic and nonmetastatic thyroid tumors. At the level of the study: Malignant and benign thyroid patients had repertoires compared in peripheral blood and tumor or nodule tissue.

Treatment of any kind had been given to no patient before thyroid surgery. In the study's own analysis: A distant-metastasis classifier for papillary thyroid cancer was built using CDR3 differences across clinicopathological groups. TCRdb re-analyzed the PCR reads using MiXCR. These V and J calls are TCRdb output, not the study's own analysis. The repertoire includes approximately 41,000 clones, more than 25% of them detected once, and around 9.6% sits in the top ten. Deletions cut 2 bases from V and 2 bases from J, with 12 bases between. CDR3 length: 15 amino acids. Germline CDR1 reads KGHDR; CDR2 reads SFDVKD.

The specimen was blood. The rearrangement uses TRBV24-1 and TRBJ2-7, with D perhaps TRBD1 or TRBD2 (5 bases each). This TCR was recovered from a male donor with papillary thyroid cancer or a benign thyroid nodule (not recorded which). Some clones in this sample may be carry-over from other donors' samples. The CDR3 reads CATSDSRERTYEQYF. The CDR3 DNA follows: TGTGCCACCAGTGATTCCAGGGAGCGGACCTACGAGCAGTACTTC.